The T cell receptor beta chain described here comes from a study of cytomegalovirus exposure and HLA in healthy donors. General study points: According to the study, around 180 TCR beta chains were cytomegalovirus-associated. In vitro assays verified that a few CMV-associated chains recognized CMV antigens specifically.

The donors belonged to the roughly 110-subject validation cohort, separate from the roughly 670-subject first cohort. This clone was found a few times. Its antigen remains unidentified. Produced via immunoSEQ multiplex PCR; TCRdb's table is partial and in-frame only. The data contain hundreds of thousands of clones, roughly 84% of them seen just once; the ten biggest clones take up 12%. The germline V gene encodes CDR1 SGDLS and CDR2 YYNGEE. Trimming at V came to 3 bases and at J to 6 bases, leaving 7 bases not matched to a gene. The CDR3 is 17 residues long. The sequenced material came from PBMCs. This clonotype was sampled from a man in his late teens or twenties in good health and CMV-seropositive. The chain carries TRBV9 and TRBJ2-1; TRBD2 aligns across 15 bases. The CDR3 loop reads CASSAMRTSGRGNEQFF. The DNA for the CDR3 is TGTGCCAGCAGCGCGATGAGGACTAGCGGGAGGGGCAATGAGCAGTTCTTC.